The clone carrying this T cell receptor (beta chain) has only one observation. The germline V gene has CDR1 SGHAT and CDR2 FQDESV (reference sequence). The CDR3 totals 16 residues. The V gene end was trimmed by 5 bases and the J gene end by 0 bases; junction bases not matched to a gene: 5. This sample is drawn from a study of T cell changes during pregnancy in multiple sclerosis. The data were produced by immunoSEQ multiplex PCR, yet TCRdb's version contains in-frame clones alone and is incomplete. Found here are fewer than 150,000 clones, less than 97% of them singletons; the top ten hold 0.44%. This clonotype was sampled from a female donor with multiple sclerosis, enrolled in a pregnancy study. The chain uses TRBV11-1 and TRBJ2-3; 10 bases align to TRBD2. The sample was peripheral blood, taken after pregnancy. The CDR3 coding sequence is TGTGCCAGCAGCCAGCGGGAGGGCCGGAGCACAGATACGCAGTATTTT. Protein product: CASSQREGRSTDTQYF.